The 6 T cell receptor beta chains below were found in one sample sequenced in a study of blood T cell repertoires in COVID-19. TCRdb's table, derived via immunoSEQ multiplex PCR, lists solely in-frame clones and lacks some. The sample records about 260,000 clones, roughly 90% being singletons. Specimen: PBMCs or T cells enriched from blood (not recorded which). These receptors all come from a middle-aged man who had been exposed to COVID-19.

The genes are TRBV19 and TRBJ2-7, with 9 nucleotides matching TRBD1. Germline trimming cut 7 bases from V and 0 bases from J; bases unmatched to any gene: 7. The CDR3 loop spans 15 amino acids. Germline CDR1 LNHDA, CDR2 SQIVND (reference sequence). CDR3 protein: CASTAGTGSSYEQYF. DNA of the CDR3: TGTGCCAGTACCGCCGGGACAGGGAGCTCCTACGAGCAGTACTTC.

This clone was seen once. The rearrangement links TRBV11-2 to TRBJ1-2; 8 bases fit TRBD1. V trimming: 0 bases; J trimming: 5 bases; junction bases outside the gene matches: 5. Per the germline V gene, CDR1 is SGHAT and CDR2 is FQNNGV. The CDR3 is made up of 15 amino acids. The CDR3 DNA reads as TGTGCCAGCAGCTTAGACCCCGGACAGGGTTATGGCTACACCTTC. Translated: CASSLDPGQGYGYTF.

This clone came up a few times. This chain uses TRBV5-5 with TRBJ1-4; 9 bases fit TRBD1. CDR1 is SGHKS, CDR2 YYEKEE, per germline (reference sequence). This CDR3 contains 15 residues. The V segment lost 5 bases and the J segment 5 bases; nucleotides outside the gene matches: 7. This CDR3 is CASRKPTGGNEKLFF. CDR3 DNA: TGTGCCAGCAGGAAGCCGACAGGGGGGAATGAAAAACTGTTTTTT.

This sequence joins TRBV6-6 and TRBJ2-1, with 11 bases matching TRBD2. The V and J ends lost 8 bases and 5 bases, in that order; junction bases with no gene match: 8. The CDR3 is 15 amino acids. The germline gives CDR1 MNHNY, CDR2 SVGAGI (reference sequence). The CDR3 sequence: CASHPGTSGNNEQFF. In DNA, the CDR3 is TGTGCCAGCCACCCCGGGACTAGCGGAAACAATGAGCAGTTCTTC.

This chain links TRBV2 with TRBJ1-5; D is perhaps TRBD1 (6 bases). V was clipped by 3 bases and J by 5 bases, with 14 bases between them. Germline V CDR1 and CDR2: SNHLY, FYNNEI. The CDR3 length is 15 residues. The DNA for the CDR3 is TGTGCCAGCAGTGACGGGGGGCGTGGAGATCAGCCCCAGCATTTT. It is translated as CASSDGGRGDQPQHF.

This chain uses TRBV7-2 with TRBJ2-7; 8 bases agree with TRBD1. Germline CDR1 SGHTA, CDR2 FQGNSA. V shed 1 base, J shed 7 bases, and the junction held 12 bases outside the gene matches. This CDR3 has 16 residues. CDR3 DNA: TGTGCCAGCAGCTTAGATCGGGCAGGGGGCTTCTATGAGCAGTACTTC. The encoded protein is CASSLDRAGGFYEQYF.